This T cell receptor beta chain is drawn from a study of vaccination effects on CD4 cells after COVID-19. Study background: Post-vaccine sample collection fell at a median of 72 days after the second dose. Study conclusions and caveats: Clones that were induced by infection or by vaccine showed marked contraction late after vaccination.

Per germline, CDR1 MNHEY and CDR2 SMNVEV (reference sequence). This CDR3 is built from 14 residues. Trimming cost V 3 bases and J 9 bases, with 12 bases left between them. Concerning this clone: Its target is not known.

The protocol was immunoSEQ multiplex PCR, while the TCRdb copy is restricted to in-frame clones and leaves out a portion. The sample carries tens of thousands of clones, roughly three quarters recorded once. ViraFEST assay sequencing came after antigen-specific CD4+ T cells were expanded with viral peptide pools. Following culture for ten to eleven days, CD4+ T cells were isolated. Every participant took two doses of the BNT162b2 or mRNA-1273 vaccine. Cultures used fewer than 2.5 million PBMC per well, approximately 10 IU/ml IL-2 and roughly 10 ug/ml peptides. The specimen comprised CD4+ T cells from PBMCs cultured with HCoV-OC43 spike peptides, sampled after COVID-19 vaccination. The subset denotes: HCoV-OC43 spike overlapping peptide pool stimulation. The sequence was collected from a human donor who received a COVID-19 vaccine. The chain recombines TRBV27 with TRBJ1-6, with D possibly matching TRBD1 (5 bases). The CDR3 spells CASSFGGASSPLHF. Here the CDR3 DNA reads TGTGCCAGCAGTTTTGGAGGGGCGAGTTCACCCCTCCACTTT.